The present T cell receptor (beta chain) was sequenced within a study of blood T cell repertoires in COVID-19. Across the study: Samples of COVID-19 (acute and convalescent) were obtained from the United States, Italy and Spain. In each case, the material was cDNA or gDNA derived from T cells, B-cell-depleted T cells, or PBMCs.

This CDR3 has 13 residues. CDR1 is MGHRA, CDR2 YSYEKL, per germline. V lost 4 bases, J lost 8 bases, and 9 bases lay in between. How the authors handled the data: For nucleated cells, counts were estimated from reference gene primer amplification. Generated by immunoSEQ multiplex PCR, the TCRdb table keeps only in-frame clones and is missing some. The V and J calls and clone size come from that table; D and trimming were worked out from the DNA. This sample has hundreds of thousands of clones; roughly 80% occur once, and the top ten carry around 4.5%. The genes are TRBV4-1 and TRBJ1-6, with D unclear. This sequence originates from a woman in her forties or fifties with active or convalescent COVID-19. The sample taken for sequencing was peripheral blood. The CDR3 spells CASSLDPDSPLHF. CDR3 nucleotides: TGCGCCAGCAGCCTAGACCCGGATTCACCCCTCCACTTT.